This passage covers 10 T cell receptor beta chains from one sample sequenced in a study of blood T cells in healthy people across ages. A second about 6 to 12 cycle PCR used barcoded and J-beta primers. A single record per CDR3 protein comes from TCRdb applying MiXCR to the 5' RACE reads. Among about 1 million distinct CDR3 sequences listed, less than 50% were seen once. Source material: blood. These receptors all stem from a woman in her fifties or sixties in good health.

This clonotype has only a few counts. The chain carries TRBV10-3 and TRBJ2-1; weak D call: TRBD1 (6 bases). With 10 bases removed from V and 0 bases from J, the gap between germline ends came to 13 bases. This CDR3 spans 14 amino acids. Germline loops: CDR1 ENHRY, CDR2 SYGVKD. For the CDR3, the DNA is TGTGCCACCCGGACAGAGAGCTCCTACAATGAGCAGTTCTTC. The encoded protein is CATRTESSYNEQFF.

Regarding this clonotype: At one end, the junction sequence differs from germline, possibly due to a read error. The chain uses TRBV12-3 or TRBV12-4 and TRBJ2-7; D perhaps matches TRBD1 (5 bases). CDR3 length: 13 residues. The CDR3 nucleotides read TGTGCCGGCAGTCAGGGATCTGCCGACGAGCAGTACTTC. Encoded protein: CAGSQGSADEQYF.

This clonotype was seen only a few times. The CDR3 is CSGRQVSADTQYF. In DNA, the CDR3 is TGCAGCGGCCGACAGGTATCCGCAGATACGCAGTATTTT. The V call is TRBV29-1, the J call TRBJ2-3, with D tentatively TRBD1 (6 bases). Germline V gives CDR1 SQVTM, CDR2 ANQGSEA. This CDR3 spans 13 amino acids. Deletions cut 7 bases from V and 4 bases from J, with 15 bases between.

This clonotype was observed a handful of times. J is TRBJ1-2 and V is TRBV4-1; D perhaps matches TRBD1 (5 bases). Trimming pared 3 bases from V and 6 bases from J, leaving 11 bases between. Per the germline V gene, CDR1 is MGHRA and CDR2 is YSYEKL. This CDR3 contains 13 residues. The CDR3 reads CASSHRGVDGYTF. In DNA form, the CDR3 reads TGCGCCAGCAGCCACCGGGGGGTGGATGGCTACACCTTC.

As DNA, the CDR3 is TGTGCCACCAGTCCATCTAGCGGGAGGAAGAATGAGCAGTTCTTC. Protein product: CATSPSSGRKNEQFF. V is TRBV15 and J is TRBJ2-1; 11 bases line up with TRBD2. This CDR3 is built from 15 residues. Germline V gives CDR1 LNHNV, CDR2 YYDKDF (reference sequence). The J segment lost 7 bases and the V segment lost 6 bases, leaving 8 bases of the junction unmatched.

The genes are TRBV5-7 and TRBJ2-2; the D gene is possibly TRBD1 (6 bases). TRBV5-7 is annotated as an ORF whose role is uncertain. V lost 4 bases to trimming and J lost 6 bases, with 19 bases between them. The CDR3 sequence is 16 residues long. The chain's CDR3 is CASSHLPGHPPGELFF. CDR3 sequence (DNA): TGTGCCAGCAGCCACCTACCGGGACATCCCCCCGGGGAGCTGTTTTTT.

The rearrangement uses TRBV20-1 and TRBJ1-6, with 7 bases aligning to TRBD1. The CDR3 runs 14 residues. Germline assignment: CDR1 DFQATT and CDR2 SNEGSKA (reference sequence). Losses at the gene ends were 6 bases for V and 8 bases for J; bases not matched to a gene: 10. The DNA for the CDR3 is TGCAGTGCACCCCTACCGGGACAGTATTCACCCCTCCACTTT. Translating gives CSAPLPGQYSPLHF.

J is TRBJ2-1 and V is TRBV4-1; D possibly matches TRBD1 or TRBD2 (5 bases each). The CDR3 extends over 14 amino acids. V shed 4 bases and J shed 5 bases, with 12 bases lying between them. CDR1 and CDR2 (germline): MGHRA, YSYEKL. The DNA for the CDR3 is TGCGCCAGCAGCCGGGGACCTACGGACAATGAGCAGTTCTTC. Translating gives CASSRGPTDNEQFF.

The chain recombines TRBV2 with TRBJ2-5; 7 bases align to TRBD1. Germline V CDR1 and CDR2: SNHLY, FYNNEI. This CDR3 has 13 amino acids. V shed 10 bases, J shed 11 bases, and the junction held 16 bases outside the gene matches. CDR3 sequence reads: CATEDREHNEQYF. In DNA, the CDR3 is TGTGCCACCGAAGACAGGGAACATAATGAGCAGTACTTC.

This clonotype was counted a few times. This chain joins TRBV7-9 and TRBJ1-1; D is ambiguous. The V and J ends lost 4 bases and 1 base respectively, with 13 bases between them. Per the germline V gene, CDR1 is SEHNR and CDR2 is FQNEAQ (reference sequence). The CDR3 spans 15 residues. The CDR3 DNA is TGTGCCAGCAGCTCCCTAGGGAAATCGAACACTGAAGCTTTCTTT. It specifies CASSSLGKSNTEAFF.